This T cell receptor (beta chain) was captured by sequencing in a study of cytomegalovirus exposure and HLA in healthy donors. A remark on this clone: Its antigen is not known.

While unrecorded immune exposures were likely, the donors were nominally healthy when sampled. Study observations and caveats: The study reported that TCR beta sequences accurately predicted HLA-A and HLA-B alleles in most subjects. The likely explanation for a cluster of highly shared sequence variants was sequencing artifact.

It was with 60 Vbeta and 13 Jbeta primers that the PCR ran. Profiling relied on immunoSEQ multiplex PCR, and the TCRdb table lists in-frame clones only, not all of them. The repertoire holds approximately 150,000 clones, with about 85% as singletons. CDR3 length: 15 amino acids. Trimming took 4 bases from V and 4 from J; bases not matched to a gene: 2. Germline CDR1 SGHKS, CDR2 YYEKEE (reference sequence). The origin of this receptor is a man between 25 and 39 years old in good health and CMV-seropositive. The sample taken for sequencing was PBMCs. The chain recombines TRBV5-5 with TRBJ2-2, with 12 bases aligning to TRBD2. CDR3 nucleotides: TGTGCCAGCAGCCCGACTAGCGGGAGCACCGGGGAGCTGTTTTTT. This encodes CASSPTSGSTGELFF. The whole variable domain, filled in from reference TRBV5-5 and TRBJ2-2, reads DAGVTQSPTHLIKTRGQQVTLRCSPISGHKSVSWYQQVLGQGPQFIFQYYEKEERGRGNFPDRFSARQFPNYSSELNVNALLLGDSALYLCASSPTSGSTGELFFGEGSRLTVL.